The rows below give T cell receptor beta chains drawn from one sample of a study of T-cell memory formation after mild COVID-19. TCRdb reprocessed the 5' RACE reads with MiXCR, giving one entry per CDR3 protein. The sample yields about 610,000 distinct CDR3 sequences, roughly 17% seen once. Sequenced: PBMCs or a T cell subset sorted from them (not recorded which). The receptors were gathered from an adult woman who had mild COVID-19 (a few samples of this study predate the infection). Cell type and time point are not known. Both conserved end residues are part of each CDR3. Fields, in order: CDR3 protein, J gene, V gene.

CASSAPGNTGELFF	TRBJ2-2	TRBV5-1
CASRIDEGNTEAFF	TRBJ1-1	TRBV5-5
CASSETGWEGYEQYF	TRBJ2-7	TRBV9
CASRPTGDSYEQYF	TRBJ2-7	TRBV7-8
CASSQRRAEQFF	TRBJ2-1	TRBV14
CAIPRGVKDGYTF	TRBJ1-2	TRBV10-3
CAWSVAKNIQYF	TRBJ2-4	TRBV30
CASSLEGSGKYNEQFF	TRBJ2-1	TRBV5-1
CSGQQGANTQYF	TRBJ2-3	TRBV29-1
CASSTSMGLAGDNEQFF	TRBJ2-1	TRBV7-7
CASSLVSGADTQYF	TRBJ2-3	TRBV5-4
CATSGPLGAYEQYF	TRBJ2-7	TRBV24-1
CATSDSRFGPQHF	TRBJ1-5	TRBV24-1
CASSQISPVRYEQYF	TRBJ2-7	TRBV3-1
CASSSSRGDGYTF	TRBJ1-2	TRBV7-9
CASSNRRATGQPQHF	TRBJ1-5	TRBV6-1
CASSLGTGDTDTQYF	TRBJ2-3	TRBV12-3/TRBV12-4
CSVWDGSYEQYF	TRBJ2-7	TRBV29-1
CASSLGFGADTGELFF	TRBJ2-2	TRBV7-8
CASSPRRGLLDTEAFF	TRBJ1-1	TRBV18
CASSLESYYEQYF	TRBJ2-7	TRBV7-9
CASSERYLSGNQPQHF	TRBJ1-5	TRBV2
CASSYTRGLAGEYEQYF	TRBJ2-7	TRBV6-2/TRBV6-3
CASSPRLAVPSREQFF	TRBJ2-1	TRBV7-9
CASSQERDQETQYF	TRBJ2-5	TRBV3-1
CASSPGTSDNEQFF	TRBJ2-1	TRBV9
CASSIWAFFKQGGNTEAFF	TRBJ1-1	TRBV19
CASSYSIRQGSTEAFF	TRBJ1-1	TRBV6-5
CASSYRQGHEQYF	TRBJ2-7	TRBV6-5
CASGSGTSGNEQFF	TRBJ2-1	TRBV9
CSARSRQGATEYEQYF	TRBJ2-7	TRBV20-1
CASLRRSTQGAAQPQHF	TRBJ1-5	TRBV6-1
CSVEVGRFRGLYNEQFF	TRBJ2-1	TRBV29-1
CAWSRGRNTGELFF	TRBJ2-2	TRBV30
CASSFVQYGYTF	TRBJ1-2	TRBV7-2
CASSLWDSESYGYTF	TRBJ1-2	TRBV5-1
CASEYSGNTIYF	TRBJ1-3	TRBV2
CSARDWDFTSQETQYF	TRBJ2-5	TRBV20-1
CASSPPYQPQHF	TRBJ1-5	TRBV5-8
CSARDRAYGYTF	TRBJ1-2	TRBV20-1